This T cell receptor (beta chain) derives from a study of OX40 agonist ivuxolimab in advanced cancers. In the study overall: Ivuxolimab was a fully human IgG2 agonistic monoclonal antibody targeting the costimulatory receptor OX40 (CD134). Intravenous ivuxolimab was administered to patients every 2 weeks at six dose levels: 0.01, 0.1, 0.3, 1.5, 3 and 10 mg/kg. Of the approximately 50 dose-escalation patients, hepatocellular carcinoma was present in approximately 20, melanoma in roughly 15, renal cell carcinoma in 9 and head and neck cancer in 9. A male proportion of around 80% and a mean age of about 60 years, ranging from 23 to 79, were recorded for the dose-escalation cohort. Patients were allowed to have had prior anti-PD-1, anti-PD-L1 or anti-CTLA-4 therapy, and approximately 40% of the dose-escalation patients had previously received checkpoint inhibitors. Three dose-escalation patients achieved partial responses, one with hepatocellular carcinoma and two with cutaneous melanoma. The point of sequencing TCRbeta in the periphery was to test whether ivuxolimab changed TCR sequence diversity and drove clonal T-cell expansion. The monotherapy dose-escalation portion (N of about 50 patients) of the phase I ivuxolimab trial is reported in the paper. Results and caveats for the whole study, not just this receptor: In the 0.1-3.0 mg/kg groups, partial responders were among the patients with the lowest normalized peripheral clonal expansion, particularly in CD8+ T cells. After ivuxolimab, more expanded clones were found on average in CD8+ T cells than in CD4+ T cells. The antigen specificity of the peripheral T cells that underwent clonal expansion was not determined. Low levels of normalized T-cell clonal expansion were also seen in some nonresponding patients. At doses of 0.1 to 3.0 mg/kg, clonal expansion of both CD4+ and CD8+ blood T cells was observed from baseline to week 6.

V is trimmed back by 1 base and J by 2 bases, and the junction contains 9 bases that no gene match accounts for. Measured from the cysteine to the phenylalanine, the CDR3 is 17 residues long. The CDR3 DNA has 51 bases and is translated from base 1. Per the germline V gene, LGHNA is the CDR1 and YSLEER is the CDR2. Genomic DNA was isolated from the sorted cells so that the TCRbeta CDR3 region could be sequenced. TCRbeta CDR3 regions were sequenced using the immunoSEQ Assay. The immuneACCESS repertoire file appears here via TCRdb, limited to in-frame rearrangements. These files lack a portion of the clones; in checked studies, under half of the deficit traces to unresolved V genes, and the cause of the others is not known. This sample holds just over 14,000 clones; roughly 77% were observed only once. Of the sample, about 32% is held by the ten largest clones. Patients with a history of autoimmune disease or receiving systemic immunosuppression were excluded from the trial. Peripheral blood for TCR sequencing was collected from all dose cohorts at baseline, on cycle 4 day 1, and on cycle 7 day 1. Samples came from an open-label, multicenter, first-in-human phase I dose-escalation trial of ivuxolimab. Adults with locally advanced or metastatic melanoma, renal cell carcinoma, hepatocellular carcinoma or head and neck squamous cell carcinoma were enrolled in the trial. Before TCR sequencing, CD4+ T cells and CD8+ T cells from peripheral blood were sorted into separate populations.

A remark on this clone: The antigen this receptor binds is unknown. Base qualities were left out, and no much larger clone turns up one base away.

Sequenced here: CD4+ or CD8+ T cells sorted from blood, sampled in a trial of the OX40 agonist ivuxolimab. Here the chain combines TRBV4-3 and TRBJ2-5; TRBD2 matches 8 bases in the middle. The clonotype comes from an adult with an advanced solid tumor such as melanoma, head and neck, liver or kidney cancer. The CDR3 in this case is CASSQVIREGRQETQYF. The nucleotide sequence is TGCGCCAGCAGCCAAGTCATCCGGGAGGGCCGACAAGAGACCCAGTACTTC.